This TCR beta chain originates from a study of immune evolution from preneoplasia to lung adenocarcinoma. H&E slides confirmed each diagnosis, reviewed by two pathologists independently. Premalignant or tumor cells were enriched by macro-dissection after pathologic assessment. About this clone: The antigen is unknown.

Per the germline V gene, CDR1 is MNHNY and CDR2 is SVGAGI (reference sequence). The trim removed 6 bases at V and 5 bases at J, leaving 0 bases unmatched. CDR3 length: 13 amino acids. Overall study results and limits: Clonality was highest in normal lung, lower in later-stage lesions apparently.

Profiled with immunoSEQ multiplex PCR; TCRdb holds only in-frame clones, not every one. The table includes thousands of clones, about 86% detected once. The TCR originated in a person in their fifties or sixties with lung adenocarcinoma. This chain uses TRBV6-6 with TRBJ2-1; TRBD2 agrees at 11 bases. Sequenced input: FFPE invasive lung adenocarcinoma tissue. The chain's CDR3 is CASRGLADNEQFF. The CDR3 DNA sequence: TGTGCCAGCAGGGGACTAGCGGACAATGAGCAGTTCTTC.